A selection of T cell receptor beta chains follows, all from one sample in a study of cytomegalovirus exposure and HLA in healthy donors. Assay: immunoSEQ multiplex PCR; the TCRdb copy retains only in-frame clones and omits some. Among fewer than 200,000 clones, about 78% were seen once, and the ten largest hold about 2.4%. The sample consisted of PBMCs. The receptor set was obtained from a man in his sixties in good health and CMV-seronegative. CDR3s include the opening cysteine and the closing phenylalanine or tryptophan. D genes are given only for firm matches. Size values are once, few and many counts, or a class for expanded clones, and some rows have none.

J	V	D	size	CDR3	DNA
TRBJ2-1	TRBV5-4	TRBD1	.	CASTLPGQGQQFF	TGTGCCAGCACCTTACCCGGACAGGGGCAGCAGTTCTTC
TRBJ2-2	TRBV19	TRBD1	.	CASSSRTGGSIGELFF	TGTGCCAGTAGCTCTCGGACAGGGGGATCCATCGGGGAGCTGTTTTTT
TRBJ2-1	TRBV28	.	.	CASRPRQLISYNEQFF	TGTGCCAGCAGACCGAGACAGCTCATCTCCTACAATGAGCAGTTCTTC
TRBJ2-1	TRBV6-4	.	.	CASSSSRYNEQFF	TGTGCCAGCAGTTCAAGCAGGTACAATGAGCAGTTCTTC
TRBJ2-4	TRBV27	TRBD1	.	CASSASGQYVEHIQYF	TGTGCCAGCAGTGCCTCGGGACAGTATGTCGAGCACATTCAGTACTTC
TRBJ2-5	TRBV2	.	.	CASSPGLTSGETQYF	TGTGCCAGCAGTCCGGGACTGACGAGCGGGGAGACCCAGTACTTC
TRBJ2-2	TRBV10-3	TRBD1	few	CAISENRGLPGELFF	TGTGCCATCAGTGAGAATAGGGGGCTTCCCGGGGAGCTGTTTTTT
TRBJ2-7	TRBV27	.	few	CASSLSARNEQYF	TGTGCCAGCAGTTTATCGGCTAGGAACGAGCAGTACTTC
TRBJ2-7	TRBV2	.	once	CASNGLEGEQYF	TGTGCCAGCAATGGCCTAGAGGGAGAGCAGTACTTC
TRBJ2-5	TRBV5-4	TRBD1	.	CASSSEMDRGRGETQYF	TGTGCCAGCAGCTCGGAAATGGACAGGGGGCGAGGGGAGACCCAGTACTTC
TRBJ1-4	TRBV6-1	TRBD1	.	CASRQGGDEKLFF	TGTGCCAGCCGCCAGGGGGGCGATGAAAAACTGTTTTTT
TRBJ1-2	TRBV29-1	TRBD1	.	CSVGQPPPYGYTF	TGCAGCGTGGGACAGCCTCCCCCCTATGGCTACACCTTC
TRBJ1-3	TRBV6-6	TRBD1	.	CASRETGSSGNTIYF	TGTGCCAGCAGGGAGACAGGGAGCTCTGGAAACACCATATATTTT
TRBJ1-6	TRBV5-8	.	.	CASSLMQGLDSPLNF	TGTGCCAGCAGCTTAATGCAGGGACTTGATTCACCCCTCAACTTT
TRBJ1-1	TRBV10-2	TRBD1	.	CASMLTGGNTEAFF	TGCGCCAGCATGTTAACAGGGGGGAACACTGAAGCTTTCTTT